This T cell receptor beta chain was recovered during a study of technical replicates of blood from several donors. Method: immunoSEQ multiplex PCR; TCRdb's copy keeps in-frame clones and lacks some. Altogether tens of thousands of clones are present, roughly 91% being singletons, with the ten largest covering about 4.3%. The CDR3 is 13 residues long. The germline gives CDR1 SQVTM, CDR2 ANQGSEA. Trimming took 4 bases from V and 0 from J, leaving 7 bases between them. Sequencing input: PBMCs. This receptor was taken from a human donor in good health. Some clones in this sample may be carry-over from other donors' samples. The chain couples TRBV29-1 to TRBJ2-1; D uncertain. The CDR3 here is CSVVLLSYNEQFF. For the CDR3, the DNA is TGCAGCGTTGTACTCCTCTCCTACAATGAGCAGTTCTTC.